These T cell receptor beta chains were read from a single sample in a study of blood T cell repertoires in COVID-19. The table came from immunoSEQ multiplex PCR; TCRdb's copy has only in-frame clones and leaves some out. The table includes about 200,000 clones, roughly 81% detected once. The specimen sequenced was peripheral blood. The receptors were sampled from an elderly woman with acute or convalescent COVID-19. CDR3s include the opening cysteine and the closing phenylalanine or tryptophan. Fields, in order: V gene, clone size, D gene, J gene, CDR3 DNA, CDR3 protein. The D gene is left open where the match is weak. Size tells how often a clone was seen (once, few, many) or the class of an expanded clone, and some rows leave it out.

TRBV27	.	TRBD1	TRBJ2-7	TGTGCCAGCAGACCTGACAGGGAGAATCAATTAGGCTCCTACGAGCAGTACTTC	CASRPDRENQLGSYEQYF
TRBV18	.	.	TRBJ2-6	TGTGCCAGCTCGTACGGTATCTCTGGGGCCAACGTCCTGACTTTC	CASSYGISGANVLTF
TRBV9	.	TRBD1	TRBJ2-5	TGTGCCAGCAGCGGGGGACAGTTATTAGAGACCCAGTACTTC	CASSGGQLLETQYF
TRBV6-4	.	.	TRBJ1-2	TGTGCCAGCAGTGACTCCCCCTCCCCCGTGTTCTATGGCTACACCTTC	CASSDSPSPVFYGYTF
TRBV15	.	.	TRBJ2-5	TGTGCCACCAGCAGAGACTCCCTGACCCAGTACTTC	CATSRDSLTQYF
TRBV18	few	.	TRBJ2-6	TGTGCCAGCTCACCACCGCGGTTCTCTGGGGCCAACGTCCTGACTTTC	CASSPPRFSGANVLTF
TRBV9	.	.	TRBJ1-2	TGTGCCAGCAGCCCCGTCGGGGGGGATGGCTACACCTTC	CASSPVGGDGYTF
TRBV28	.	.	TRBJ2-7	TGTGCCAGCAGTTCCAGGACAGCCGCGGGGGACGAGCAGTACTTC	CASSSRTAAGDEQYF
TRBV27	once	.	TRBJ2-7	TGTGCCAGCAGTCCTCCGTCAGGGTTCTACGAGCAGTACTTC	CASSPPSGFYEQYF
TRBV7-6	.	.	TRBJ2-1	TGTGCCAGCAGCTTAAGTGAGAGAGCCTCGGATGAGCAGTTCTTC	CASSLSERASDEQFF
TRBV4-3	once	.	TRBJ1-3	TGCGCCAGCAGCCACCTCGGACAGTACCCATCTGGAAACACCATATATTTT	CASSHLGQYPSGNTIYF
TRBV24-1	.	.	TRBJ2-3	TGTGCCACCAGTGGGGCCACAGTTATGACGCAGTATTTT	CATSGATVMTQYF
TRBV5-1	.	TRBD1	TRBJ1-5	TGCGCCAGCAGCTTGGAGGGGGCAGGCAATCAGCCCCAGCATTTT	CASSLEGAGNQPQHF
TRBV4-3	.	TRBD1	TRBJ2-2	TGCGCCAGCAGCCTCGGGACAGGGTACACCGGGGAGCTGTTTTTT	CASSLGTGYTGELFF
TRBV2	once	TRBD1	TRBJ1-6	TGTGCCAGCAAGGGAATGACAGGGAGCTCCTATAATTCACCCCTCCACTTT	CASKGMTGSSYNSPLHF
TRBV18	.	TRBD1	TRBJ1-2	TGTGCCAGCTCACCTACGGGACAGCAGTACTATGGCTACACCTTC	CASSPTGQQYYGYTF
TRBV20-1	.	.	TRBJ1-2	TGCAGTGCCCCCCCGGGCTACACCTTC	CSAPPGYTF
TRBV18	.	.	TRBJ1-4	TGTGCCAGCTCACCAGGGGGGATAGGTGAAAAACTGTTTTTT	CASSPGGIGEKLFF
TRBV6-5	once	TRBD2	TRBJ2-1	TGTGCCAGCAGTTACGGACTAGCCTACAATGAGCAGTTCTTC	CASSYGLAYNEQFF
TRBV5-1	.	TRBD2	TRBJ2-7	TGCGCCAGCAGGGGCGGGAGTATCTACGAGCAGTACTTC	CASRGGSIYEQYF
TRBV9	.	TRBD2	TRBJ2-5	TGTGCCAGCAGCCCACTTTCTAGCGGGACGGAGACCCAGTACTTC	CASSPLSSGTETQYF
TRBV12-3/TRBV12-4	.	.	TRBJ1-1	TGTGCCAGCAGTTTCTCGGGAAGTGAAGCTTTCTTT	CASSFSGSEAFF
TRBV4-3	.	.	TRBJ1-3	TGCGCCAGCAGCCAAGATTTTGGCCAGGGAAGAAACACCATATATTTT	CASSQDFGQGRNTIYF
TRBV7-2	.	TRBD2	TRBJ2-7	TGTGCCAGCAGCTTAGCCCCCGGGACTAGCGGGAGGGAGCAGTACTTC	CASSLAPGTSGREQYF
TRBV6-2/TRBV6-3	.	.	TRBJ2-2	TGTGCCAGCAGTTACCGGACCTACTCCTTGAGGGCCGGGGAGCTGTTTTTT	CASSYRTYSLRAGELFF
TRBV6-2/TRBV6-3	.	TRBD2	TRBJ2-3	TGTGCCAGCACTTACTCTAGCGGGAGGGCCCCTCGCACAGATACGCAGTATTTT	CASTYSSGRAPRTDTQYF
TRBV7-2	.	TRBD1	TRBJ1-1	TGTGCCAGCAGCTTAGAACAGGGGAGAGGCACTGAAGCTTTCTTT	CASSLEQGRGTEAFF
TRBV6-6	.	TRBD1	TRBJ1-5	TGTGCCAGCAACCAACAGGGGGCGTTACAGCCCCAGCATTTT	CASNQQGALQPQHF
TRBV18	.	TRBD2	TRBJ2-1	TGTGCCAGCTCACAATCACTAGCGGGATGGTCGAGTGAGCAGTTCTTC	CASSQSLAGWSSEQFF
TRBV6-6	.	.	TRBJ1-5	TGTGCCAGCAGTTACGGACAGTGGGGGAATCAGCCCCAGCATTTT	CASSYGQWGNQPQHF
TRBV6-1	.	.	TRBJ1-4	TGTGCCAGCAGTGATACAGGGTCCGGAGAAAAACTGTTTTTT	CASSDTGSGEKLFF
TRBV6-2/TRBV6-3	.	.	TRBJ1-1	TGTGCCAGCAGTTACAGCTATCGCGATGAAGCTTTCTTT	CASSYSYRDEAFF
TRBV5-1	few	TRBD2	TRBJ2-5	TGCGCCAGCACCCCTCTAGCGGGAGGGGGGGAGACCCAGTACTTC	CASTPLAGGGETQYF
TRBV4-2	.	TRBD2	TRBJ2-1	TGTGCCAGCAGCCATGAGGGACTAGCCAATGAGCAGTTCTTC	CASSHEGLANEQFF
TRBV3-1/TRBV3-2	.	.	TRBJ1-6	TGTGCCAGCAGTCTCGCAGGGGTTGCTTCACCCCTCCACTTT	CASSLAGVASPLHF
TRBV2	.	.	TRBJ2-7	TGTGCCAGCGTTCCAAACAGGGTCTACGAGCAGTACTTC	CASVPNRVYEQYF